The next 24 T cell receptor beta chains were all read from a single sample in a study of shared clonotypes between healthy human individuals. Measured with immunoSEQ multiplex PCR; TCRdb has only the in-frame clones, and not every one. This sample has approximately 2.1 million clones; approximately 95% occur once, and the top ten carry 0.39%. Sequenced input: naive CD4+ T cells from PBMCs. Noted subset: CD45RA+ positively selected. The receptors were gathered from a man younger than 35 in good health. Some clones in this sample may be carry-over from other donors' samples.

A note on this clone: Different DNA sequences within this sample yield the same CDR3. The V gene is TRBV29-1, the J gene TRBJ1-1; D is unclear. V was shortened by 4 bases and J by 0 bases, with 6 bases between the two germline ends. This CDR3 contains 12 residues. Germline V gene lookup returns CDR1 SQVTM and CDR2 ANQGSEA. CDR3 sequence (DNA): TGCAGCGTTGGACAAGTGAACACTGAAGCTTTCTTT. Translation: CSVGQVNTEAFF.

CDR3 amino acids: CASSYSSGRWRETQYF. CDR3 in DNA: TGTGCCAGCAGTTACTCGAGCGGGAGGTGGCGAGAGACCCAGTACTTC. The gene calls are TRBV6-6 and TRBJ2-5; 9 bases map to TRBD2. V lost 0 bases to trimming and J lost 4 bases; unmatched junction nucleotides: 6. Per germline, CDR1 MNHNY and CDR2 SVGAGI (reference sequence). The CDR3 spans 16 residues.

This clone was observed a few times. The rearrangement uses TRBV2 and TRBJ1-3; D not resolved. Trimming stripped 10 bases from V and 0 bases from J, with 13 bases between. Germline V gene data show CDR1 as SNHLY and CDR2 as FYNNEI. CDR3 length: 14 residues. The CDR3 DNA reads as TGTGCCACGAGGCGGGGTAACTCTGGAAACACCATATATTTT. Its protein is CATRRGNSGNTIYF.

The chain employs TRBV4-1 and TRBJ1-2, with D perhaps matching TRBD1 (6 bases). Germline V gives CDR1 MGHRA, CDR2 YSYEKL. V shed 6 bases and J shed 0 bases, with 14 bases lying between them. This CDR3 is 15 amino acids long. The CDR3 protein is CASRDGRTANYGYTF. The CDR3 DNA reads as TGCGCCAGCAGGGATGGACGGACAGCTAACTATGGCTACACCTTC.

The chain carries TRBV2 and TRBJ1-2; 10 nucleotides agree with TRBD1. The CDR3 is 15 residues long. Germline loops: CDR1 SNHLY, CDR2 FYNNEI. V gave up 6 bases and J gave up 6 bases; unmatched junction bases: 10. CDR3 sequence (DNA): TGTGCCAGCAGCATCCTGACAGGGGGCCGGGATGGCTACACCTTC. It encodes CASSILTGGRDGYTF.

In this sample, this clone turned up once. Other DNA variants within this sample encode the same CDR3. The chain carries TRBV7-2 and TRBJ1-1, with D unclear. Germline lookup yields CDR1 SGHTA and CDR2 FQGNSA. V lost 5 bases and J lost 0, with 10 bases in between. The CDR3 runs to 14 residues. The CDR3 sequence: CASSLAAMNTEAFF. The CDR3 DNA reads as TGTGCCAGCAGCCTGGCAGCCATGAACACTGAAGCTTTCTTT.

This clone occurred once. Other DNA sequences in this sample translate to the same CDR3. The chain joins TRBV5-1 to TRBJ2-5; TRBD2 agrees at 8 bases. The V segment lost 4 bases and the J segment 2 bases; nucleotides outside the gene matches: 4. This CDR3 region has 14 residues. Per germline, CDR1 SGHRS and CDR2 YFSETQ. The CDR3 sequence is CASSRGLAQETQYF. In DNA, the CDR3 is TGCGCCAGCAGCAGAGGACTAGCTCAAGAGACCCAGTACTTC.

The chain carries TRBV5-1 and TRBJ2-5, with 10 bases fitting TRBD1. The CDR3 is 16 residues long. J was trimmed by 4 bases and V by 4 bases; bases with no gene match: 10. Germline CDR1 reads SGHRS; CDR2 reads YFSETQ. CDR3: CASSRSGTGVGETQYF. The CDR3 DNA is TGCGCCAGCAGCAGATCCGGGACAGGGGTTGGAGAGACCCAGTACTTC. Combining the CDR3 with reference TRBV5-1 and TRBJ2-5 gives the whole variable domain KAGVTQTPRYLIKTRGQQVTLSCSPISGHRSVSWYQQTPGQGLQFLFEYFSETQRNKGNFPGRFSGRQFSNSRSEMNVSTLELGDSALYLCASSRSGTGVGETQYFGPGTRLLVL.

The rearrangement uses TRBV7-2 and TRBJ1-5; the D gene is possibly TRBD1 (5 bases). The CDR3 runs 15 residues. V was clipped by 3 bases and J by 4 bases, with 13 bases between them. CDR1 is SGHTA, CDR2 FQGNSA, per germline. The DNA for the CDR3 is TGTGCCAGCAGCTTGAACCGGGACGGAAATCAGCCCCAGCATTTT. Amino acids: CASSLNRDGNQPQHF. Looking up the rest from reference TRBV7-2 and TRBJ1-5 gives the full variable domain: GAGVSQSPSNKVTEKGKDVELRCDPISGHTALYWYRQSLGQGLEFLIYFQGNSAPDKSGLPSDRFSAERTGGSVSTLTIQRTQQEDSAVYLCASSLNRDGNQPQHFGDGTRLSIL.

This chain connects TRBV6-6 to TRBJ2-7; 7 bases are shared with TRBD2. Trimming removed 7 bases from V and 7 bases from J; junction bases left unmatched: 10. This CDR3 has 13 residues. The germline V gene has CDR1 MNHNY and CDR2 SVGAGI (reference sequence). CDR3 amino acids: CASKEGGPGEQYF. CDR3 sequence (DNA): TGTGCCAGCAAGGAGGGAGGGCCGGGGGAGCAGTACTTC.

The V and J genes are TRBV30 and TRBJ1-2; no definite D call. This CDR3 has 11 amino acids. V was pared by 0 bases and J by 7 bases, with 6 bases between. CDR1 and CDR2 from the germline V gene are GTSNPN and SVGIG (reference sequence). Here the CDR3 DNA reads TGTGCCTGGAGTGTAATCAGTGGCTACACCTTC. Its protein is CAWSVISGYTF.

Comments on this clone: The sample carries other DNA sequences with the same CDR3. The chain combines TRBV9 with TRBJ2-3; D gene unclear. The ends were cut back, 4 bases at V and 0 bases at J, with 3 bases in the middle. The CDR3 has 12 amino acids. From germline, CDR1 is SGDLS and CDR2 YYNGEE. The CDR3 nucleotides are TGTGCCAGCAGCCTCAGCACAGATACGCAGTATTTT. Its translation: CASSLSTDTQYF.

This clone was detected only once. This chain joins TRBV9 and TRBJ2-2; a possible D gene is TRBD2 (6 bases). Germline lookup yields CDR1 SGDLS and CDR2 YYNGEE. The V and J ends lost 0 bases and 1 base respectively, with 10 bases between them. The CDR3 is made up of 16 amino acids. CDR3 residues: CASSVDVGRNTGELFF. CDR3 nucleotide sequence: TGTGCCAGCAGCGTAGATGTCGGGAGGAACACCGGGGAGCTGTTTTTT.

The chain carries TRBV5-1 and TRBJ2-5; 8 bases fit TRBD1. V shed 6 bases, J shed 5 bases, and the junction held 9 bases outside the gene matches. This CDR3 comprises 14 residues. Per the germline V gene, CDR1 is SGHRS and CDR2 is YFSETQ. The CDR3 coding sequence is TGCGCCAGCACCCCTTCGGACAGGGCGGAGACCCAGTACTTC. This encodes CASTPSDRAETQYF.

V gene TRBV4-1 combines with J gene TRBJ1-4, with no clear D. V lost 3 bases to trimming and J lost 8 bases, with 16 bases between them. The germline CDR1 and CDR2 sequences are MGHRA and YSYEKL. The CDR3 covers 15 residues. This chain's CDR3 is CASSQLPVKGEKLFF. Here the CDR3 DNA reads TGCGCCAGCAGCCAGCTACCAGTTAAAGGCGAAAAACTGTTTTTT.

CDR3 DNA: TGTGCCACCAGCAGAGATCCCGGACTCGGCCCAAAACTGTTTTTT. Translation: CATSRDPGLGPKLFF. The rearrangement uses TRBV15 and TRBJ1-4; D remains unclear. The V and J ends lost 0 bases and 10 bases respectively, with 15 bases between them. CDR1 LNHNV and CDR2 YYDKDF come from the germline V gene (reference sequence). The CDR3 length is 15 residues.

The sample holds one count of this clone. V is TRBV2 and J is TRBJ1-1; TRBD1 aligns across 9 bases. The CDR3 contains 13 residues. The V and J ends lost 7 bases and 4 bases, in that order; junction bases with no gene match: 4. Germline CDR1 reads SNHLY; CDR2 reads FYNNEI. The CDR3 bases are TGTGCCAGCAAGACAGGGGGGACCACTGAAGCTTTCTTT. Amino acid sequence: CASKTGGTTEAFF.

This sequence joins TRBV5-4 and TRBJ1-1; D perhaps matches TRBD1 (6 bases). With 1 base removed from V and 1 base from J, the gap between germline ends came to 11 bases. CDR3 size: 15 residues. Germline assignment: CDR1 SGHNT and CDR2 YYREEE (reference sequence). This chain's CDR3 is CASSLPSRGNTEAFF. The CDR3 region has the DNA TGTGCCAGCAGCTTGCCGAGCAGGGGGAACACTGAAGCTTTCTTT.

A single count supports this clone. The chain has TRBV19 and TRBJ2-2; the D call may be TRBD1 or TRBD2 (5 bases each). The V gene lost 7 bases and the J gene lost 0 bases, with 6 bases spanning the gap. CDR3 length: 13 amino acids. Germline CDR1 LNHDA, CDR2 SQIVND (reference sequence). CDR3 loop: CASKGPNTGELFF. CDR3 nucleotide sequence: TGTGCCAGTAAGGGACCGAACACCGGGGAGCTGTTTTTT.

The V and J genes are TRBV9 and TRBJ1-1, with 8 positions matching TRBD1. Germline values: CDR1 SGDLS, CDR2 YYNGEE. The J segment lost 5 bases and the V segment lost 0 bases, leaving 9 bases of the junction unmatched. CDR3 size: 16 residues. CDR3 loop: CASSVARDRGGTEAFF. The CDR3 DNA reads TGTGCCAGCAGCGTAGCCAGAGACAGGGGCGGGACTGAAGCTTTCTTT. Complete variable domain (other parts from reference TRBV9 and TRBJ1-1): DSGVTQTPKHLITATGQRVTLRCSPRSGDLSVYWYQQSLDQGLQFLIQYYNGEERAKGNILERFSAQQFPDLHSELNLSSLELGDSALYFCASSVARDRGGTEAFFGQGTRLTVV.

V gene TRBV2 combines with J gene TRBJ1-3, with D possibly matching TRBD1 (6 bases). In germline, CDR1 is SNHLY, CDR2 FYNNEI. The CDR3 has 18 residues. The V gene lost 4 bases and the J gene lost 2 bases, with 21 bases spanning the gap. The CDR3 nucleotides read TGTGCCAGCAGTGTAGCCCGGGGGCGGAGAACCCCTGGAAACACCATATATTTT. Translated, it gives CASSVARGRRTPGNTIYF.

The V and J genes are TRBV7-9 and TRBJ1-4; TRBD1 is a possible D gene (5 bases). Trimming took off 5 bases at V and 5 bases at J, with 21 bases between the two ends. Germline V gives CDR1 SEHNR, CDR2 FQNEAQ (reference sequence). The CDR3 loop spans 17 amino acids. For the CDR3, the DNA is TGTGCCAGCAGCAAAGGGGATCACGACCGTGAGAATGAAAAACTGTTTTTT. Translating gives CASSKGDHDRENEKLFF.

The genes are TRBV27 and TRBJ1-1; perhaps TRBD1 as D (5 bases). V was cut by 1 base and J by 7 bases, with 13 bases left in between. The germline gives CDR1 MNHEY, CDR2 SMNVEV (reference sequence). The CDR3 is 14 amino acids. The CDR3, as DNA: TGTGCCAGCAGTTTATTCGGGCAGGGAAGTGAAGCTTTCTTT. As protein: CASSLFGQGSEAFF.

The genes are TRBV28 and TRBJ1-1; D gene uncertain. Trimming took 4 bases from V and 4 from J, leaving 10 bases between them. Germline loops: CDR1 MDHEN, CDR2 SYDVKM. The CDR3 runs 13 residues. The CDR3: CASSWNWGTEAFF. The CDR3 DNA follows: TGTGCCAGCAGTTGGAATTGGGGCACTGAAGCTTTCTTT.